Below, 27 T cell receptor beta chains from the same sample are listed, as sequenced in a study of T-cell reconstitution after alpha-beta-depleted transplantation in children. Preparing the TCRbeta library involved the use of unique molecular identifiers. TCRdb ran MiXCR on the PCR reads and lists one entry per CDR3 protein. The sample comprises approximately 500,000 distinct CDR3 sequences, 20% to 30% of which are singletons, and about 35% rests with the top ten. This specimen was PBMCs, taken before TCRalphabeta/CD19-depleted stem cell transplant. Receptors were obtained from a boy under two years old with Wiskott-Aldrich syndrome, due to receive a stem cell transplant.

J is TRBJ2-6 and V is TRBV18; D call uncertain. The CDR3 sequence is 14 residues long. Trimming stripped 2 bases from V and 3 bases from J, with 5 bases between. CDR1 and CDR2 from the germline V gene are KGHSH and LQKENI. The CDR3 DNA sequence: TGTGCCAGCTCACCAAGGGATGGGGCCAACGTCCTGACTTTC. It is translated as CASSPRDGANVLTF.

The chain recombines TRBV5-1 with TRBJ2-7; 8 bases agree with TRBD2. This CDR3 region has 14 residues. Germline loops: CDR1 SGHRS, CDR2 YFSETQ. Trimming removed 6 bases from V and 0 bases from J; junction bases left unmatched: 5. CDR3 residues: CASTKTSGSYEQYF. The CDR3 bases are TGCGCCAGCACCAAAACTAGCGGCTCCTACGAGCAGTACTTC.

This clonotype was detected a few times. The genes are TRBV20-1 and TRBJ1-2; D call uncertain. V lost 3 bases, J lost 4 bases, and 12 bases lay in between. This CDR3 region has 13 residues. Germline V gene sequence: CDR1 DFQATT, CDR2 SNEGSKA (reference sequence). CDR3 sequence reads: CSASAAAVYGYTF. In nucleotides, the CDR3 is TGCAGTGCTAGTGCCGCAGCAGTCTATGGCTACACCTTC.

V and J are TRBV6-5 and TRBJ2-7; 7 bases fit TRBD1. V lost 5 bases, J lost 6 bases, and 10 bases stayed unmatched. Germline CDR1 is MNHEY and CDR2 is SVGAGI. There are 14 residues in the CDR3. The CDR3 coding sequence is TGTGCCAGCAGTAACAAGGGGGCGCGGGTCGAGCAGTACTTC. It specifies CASSNKGARVEQYF.

The chain recombines TRBV5-1 with TRBJ2-5; D gene unclear. The V gene lost 0 bases and the J gene lost 3 bases, with 6 bases spanning the gap. The CDR3 sequence is 13 residues long. Germline CDR1 SGHRS, CDR2 YFSETQ. The CDR3 nucleotides read TGCGCCAGCAGCTTGGGGAGAAAAGAGACCCAGTACTTC. This codes for CASSLGRKETQYF.

Many counts were recorded for this clonotype. The rearrangement uses TRBV28 and TRBJ2-3; D call uncertain. In germline, CDR1 is MDHEN, CDR2 SYDVKM. The CDR3 sequence is 13 residues long. Deletions cut 5 bases from V and 0 bases from J, with 6 bases between. The CDR3 sequence: CASSRRSTDTQYF. Written as DNA, the CDR3 is TGTGCCAGCAGTCGCCGCAGCACAGATACGCAGTATTTT.

In its sample, this clonotype was seen once. The chain links TRBV12-3 or TRBV12-4 to TRBJ1-5; D uncertain. The CDR3 loop spans 14 amino acids. Trimming shortened V by 3 bases and J by 0 bases, and 6 bases separated the two germline ends. The CDR3 nucleotides are TGTGCCAGCAGTTTGAGACTTAGCAATCAGCCCCAGCATTTT. Translation gives CASSLRLSNQPQHF.

The chain joins TRBV12-3 or TRBV12-4 to TRBJ2-2, with a possible D match to TRBD2 (7 bases). V shed 0 bases and J shed 6 bases, with 8 bases lying between them. The length of the CDR3 is 14 residues. CDR3 coding DNA: TGTGCCAGCAGTTTAGCGCGGGGGCCCGGGGAGCTGTTTTTT. It codes for CASSLARGPGELFF.

This clonotype has a handful of counts. The chain carries TRBV20-1 and TRBJ1-5; 8 positions agree with TRBD1. V lost 0 bases and J lost 6; bases outside the gene matches: 10. Germline V gene sequence: CDR1 DFQATT, CDR2 SNEGSKA (reference sequence). This CDR3 is 16 amino acids long. CDR3 in amino acids: CSARDFAQGVSQPQHF. CDR3 bases: TGCAGTGCTAGAGATTTCGCACAGGGGGTGTCTCAGCCCCAGCATTTT.

The chain has TRBV29-1 and TRBJ2-2; 9 nucleotides align to TRBD1. V lost 6 bases to trimming and J lost 1 base; unmatched junction nucleotides: 3. This CDR3 region has 14 residues. The germline CDR1 and CDR2 sequences are SQVTM and ANQGSEA. The CDR3 protein is CSVRTGVNTGELFF. The DNA for the CDR3 is TGCAGCGTGAGGACAGGGGTGAACACCGGGGAGCTGTTTTTT.

J is TRBJ2-1 and V is TRBV20-1, with D possibly being TRBD1 or TRBD2 (7 bases each). Trimming pared 6 bases from V and 4 bases from J, leaving 16 bases between. The CDR3 covers 14 residues. Germline CDR1 and CDR2: DFQATT and SNEGSKA (reference sequence). The CDR3 region is CSAPTGRVYNEQFF. The CDR3 region has the DNA TGCAGTGCACCGACAGGGAGGGTTTACAATGAGCAGTTCTTC.

This chain connects TRBV9 to TRBJ1-5, with 9 bases fitting TRBD1. The V and J ends lost 5 bases and 5 bases, in that order; junction bases with no gene match: 5. This CDR3 is 14 amino acids long. Germline V gene data show CDR1 as SGDLS and CDR2 as YYNGEE. In nucleotides, the CDR3 is TGTGCCAGCAGTGGGGACAGGGAATATCAGCCCCAGCATTTT. Translated, it gives CASSGDREYQPQHF.

The chain links TRBV12-3 or TRBV12-4 to TRBJ1-2; 7 bases match TRBD1. V lost 3 bases, J lost 4 bases, and 8 bases stayed unmatched. The CDR3 sequence is 15 residues long. The CDR3 DNA reads as TGTGCCAGCAGTTTTGGGCAGGGGGACTTCTATGGCTACACCTTC. Translation: CASSFGQGDFYGYTF.

The CDR3 sequence: CASSLDRHNEQFF. DNA of the CDR3: TGTGCCAGCAGCTTAGACAGACACAATGAGCAGTTCTTC. V is TRBV11-2 and J is TRBJ2-1; D ambiguous. The V gene's germline CDR1 is SGHAT and CDR2 FQNNGV. This CDR3 has 13 amino acids. V lost 0 bases to trimming and J lost 5 bases, with 5 bases between them. The full variable domain, its missing parts supplied by reference TRBV11-2 and TRBJ2-1, is EAGVAQSPRYKIIEKRQSVAFWCNPISGHATLYWYQQILGQGPKLLIQFQNNGVVDDSQLPKDRFSAERLKGVDSTLKIQPAKLEDSAVYLCASSLDRHNEQFFGPGTRLTVL.

This chain joins TRBV11-2 and TRBJ2-7; D unresolved. Trimming cost V 5 bases and J 2 bases, with 22 bases left between them. The CDR3 covers 17 residues. Germline CDR1 reads SGHAT; CDR2 reads FQNNGV. CDR3 amino acids: CASSPRKAAGVAYEQYF. The DNA for the CDR3 is TGTGCCAGCAGCCCCCGAAAGGCCGCCGGCGTGGCCTACGAGCAGTACTTC.

DNA of the CDR3: TGTGCCAGCAGCTTAGAGATAGCCATAGGGAATGAGCAGTTCTTC. This codes for CASSLEIAIGNEQFF. The genes are TRBV7-9 and TRBJ2-1; D call uncertain. CDR3 length equals 15 residues. Germline V CDR1 and CDR2: SEHNR, FQNEAQ (reference sequence). With 1 base removed from V and 7 bases from J, the gap between germline ends came to 14 bases.

The chain is built from TRBV2 and TRBJ1-5; no clear D gene. This CDR3 spans 16 amino acids. V was trimmed by 5 bases and J by 4 bases, leaving 18 bases between them. From germline, CDR1 is SNHLY and CDR2 FYNNEI. The CDR3 here is CASSFWPGSKNQPQHF. DNA for the CDR3: TGTGCCAGCAGTTTTTGGCCGGGGAGCAAGAATCAGCCCCAGCATTTT.

The chain recombines TRBV6-1 with TRBJ2-3; a possible D gene is TRBD2 (6 bases). In germline, CDR1 is MNHNS, CDR2 SASEGT. V lost 0 bases, J lost 0 bases, and 16 bases lay in between. The CDR3 loop spans 18 amino acids. The CDR3 DNA reads TGTGCCAGCAGTGAAGCGATCTTCGTGGGGGGTAGCACAGATACGCAGTATTTT. It encodes CASSEAIFVGGSTDTQYF.

The J gene is TRBJ2-1, the V gene TRBV5-1; 7 nucleotides align to TRBD2. With V trimmed by 0 bases and J by 4 bases, 7 bases remained unmatched. Germline V CDR1 and CDR2: SGHRS, YFSETQ. This CDR3 is built from 16 residues. The CDR3 is CASSLDRLAVYNEQFF. CDR3 coding DNA: TGCGCCAGCAGCTTGGATCGTCTAGCGGTTTACAATGAGCAGTTCTTC.

V gene TRBV5-1 combines with J gene TRBJ2-1, with 14 bases lining up with TRBD2. CDR3 length: 15 residues. V shed 3 bases, J shed 9 bases, and the junction held 5 bases outside the gene matches. CDR1 is SGHRS, CDR2 YFSETQ, per germline. DNA of the CDR3: TGCGCCAGCAGCTCGGGACTAGCGGGAGTTACTGAGCAGTTCTTC. Protein: CASSSGLAGVTEQFF.

CDR3 protein: CSARLERIGQPQHF. Written as DNA, the CDR3 is TGCAGTGCTAGATTGGAGCGGATTGGGCAGCCCCAGCATTTT. The J gene is TRBJ1-5, the V gene TRBV20-1; D call uncertain. The CDR3 runs 14 residues. V was pared by 2 bases and J by 7 bases, with 15 bases between. The germline V gene encodes CDR1 DFQATT and CDR2 SNEGSKA (reference sequence).

The rearrangement uses TRBV7-2 and TRBJ2-7; D possibly corresponds to TRBD2 (6 bases). This CDR3 is 14 amino acids long. CDR1 and CDR2 (germline): SGHTA, FQGNSA. Trimming removed 2 bases from V and 7 bases from J, with 15 bases in between. For the CDR3, the DNA is TGTGCCAGCAGCTTAACTAGCTGGGGCGGGGAGCAGTACTTC. Its protein is CASSLTSWGGEQYF. Drawing the rest from reference TRBV7-2 and TRBJ2-7, the complete variable domain is GAGVSQSPSNKVTEKGKDVELRCDPISGHTALYWYRQSLGQGLEFLIYFQGNSAPDKSGLPSDRFSAERTGGSVSTLTIQRTQQEDSAVYLCASSLTSWGGEQYFGPGTRLTVT.

This clonotype has a handful of counts. The CDR3 protein is CASSLAAGTTYEQYF. CDR3 DNA: TGCGCCAGCAGCTTGGCGGCAGGGACCACCTACGAGCAGTACTTC. The chain is built from TRBV5-1 and TRBJ2-7; either TRBD1 or TRBD2 may fit D (5 bases each). This CDR3 contains 15 residues. V lost 0 bases to trimming and J lost 2 bases, with 12 bases between them. In germline, CDR1 is SGHRS, CDR2 YFSETQ. Drawing the rest from reference TRBV5-1 and TRBJ2-7, the complete variable domain is KAGVTQTPRYLIKTRGQQVTLSCSPISGHRSVSWYQQTPGQGLQFLFEYFSETQRNKGNFPGRFSGRQFSNSRSEMNVSTLELGDSALYLCASSLAAGTTYEQYFGPGTRLTVT.

The chain has TRBV7-2 and TRBJ2-3; TRBD2 is a possible D gene (5 bases). Germline CDR1 and CDR2: SGHTA and FQGNSA. Trimming shortened V by 5 bases and J by 2 bases, and 17 bases separated the two germline ends. This CDR3 has 16 residues. The CDR3 DNA is TGTGCCAGCAGCAGCGGACGGATAACCCTCACAGATACGCAGTATTTT. Its protein product is CASSSGRITLTDTQYF.

The chain employs TRBV20-1 and TRBJ2-1; D call uncertain. CDR1 is DFQATT, CDR2 SNEGSKA, per germline (reference sequence). This CDR3 is 13 amino acids long. V was shortened by 3 bases and J by 5 bases, with 11 bases between the two germline ends. CDR3 in amino acids: CSASDQTHNEQFF. CDR3 sequence (DNA): TGCAGTGCTAGTGACCAGACACACAATGAGCAGTTCTTC.

This chain uses TRBV7-9 with TRBJ1-1; no reliable D call. CDR3 size: 13 residues. Germline values: CDR1 SEHNR, CDR2 FQNEAQ (reference sequence). With 2 bases removed from V and 8 bases from J, the gap between germline ends came to 12 bases. CDR3 residues: CASSLSGLGEAFF. The CDR3 bases are TGTGCCAGCAGCTTATCCGGGCTGGGAGAAGCTTTCTTT.

DNA of the CDR3: TGTGCCAGCAGTGTACTCGGCAGGGCAAATGAAAAACTGTTTTTT. It specifies CASSVLGRANEKLFF. The chain carries TRBV6-5 and TRBJ1-4, with a weak D call TRBD1 (5 bases). This CDR3 comprises 15 residues. The ends were cut back, 5 bases at V and 5 bases at J, with 15 bases in the middle. Germline V lookup: CDR1 MNHEY, CDR2 SVGAGI.